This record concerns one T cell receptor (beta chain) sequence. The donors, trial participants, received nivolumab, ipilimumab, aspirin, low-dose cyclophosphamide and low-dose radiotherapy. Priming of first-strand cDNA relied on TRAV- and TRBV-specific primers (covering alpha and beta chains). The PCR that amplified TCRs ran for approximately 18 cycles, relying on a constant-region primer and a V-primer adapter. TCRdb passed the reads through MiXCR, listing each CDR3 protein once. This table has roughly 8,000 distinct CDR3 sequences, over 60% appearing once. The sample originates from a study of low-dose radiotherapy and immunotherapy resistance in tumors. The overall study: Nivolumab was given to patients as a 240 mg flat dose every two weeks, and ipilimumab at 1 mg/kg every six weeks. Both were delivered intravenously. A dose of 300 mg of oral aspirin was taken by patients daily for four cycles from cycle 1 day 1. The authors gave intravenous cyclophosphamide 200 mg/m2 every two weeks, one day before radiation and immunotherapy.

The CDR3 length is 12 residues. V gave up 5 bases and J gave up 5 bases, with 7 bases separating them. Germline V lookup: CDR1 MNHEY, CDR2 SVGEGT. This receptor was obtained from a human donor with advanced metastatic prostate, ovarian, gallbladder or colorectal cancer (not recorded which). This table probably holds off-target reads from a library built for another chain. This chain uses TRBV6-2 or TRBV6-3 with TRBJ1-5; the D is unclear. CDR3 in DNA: TGTGCCAGCAGTACCACGGATCAGCCCCAGCATTTT. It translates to CASSTTDQPQHF.